A single sample is the source of the 9 T cell receptor beta chains below, sequenced in a study of blood T cell repertoires in COVID-19. Generated by immunoSEQ multiplex PCR, the TCRdb table keeps only in-frame clones and is missing some. The data hold roughly 120,000 clones, with around 79% observed a single time. Input material: peripheral blood. The receptors shown here come from a man aged 50 or older with acute or convalescent COVID-19.

J is TRBJ2-7 and V is TRBV18; D is undetermined. CDR1 and CDR2 (germline): KGHSH, LQKENI. V was clipped by 4 bases and J by 7 bases, with 8 bases between them. The CDR3 totals 11 residues. The CDR3 reads CASSLDWEQYF. For the CDR3, the DNA is TGTGCCAGCTCACTAGATTGGGAGCAGTACTTC.

The table lists this clone with a count of one. The chain uses TRBV5-1 and TRBJ2-2; the D gene is possibly TRBD2 (6 bases). V lost 2 bases, J lost 0 bases, and 11 bases lay in between. Germline CDR1 is SGHRS and CDR2 is YFSETQ. This CDR3 is 16 amino acids long. CDR3 nucleotides: TGCGCCAGCAGCTTTCGGAGGGAGGCGAACACCGGGGAGCTGTTTTTT. As protein: CASSFRREANTGELFF.

The table lists this clone with a few counts. This chain links TRBV7-9 with TRBJ2-3; 7 bases are shared with TRBD2. Germline V lookup: CDR1 SEHNR, CDR2 FQNEAQ (reference sequence). V gave up 6 bases and J gave up 3 bases; unmatched junction bases: 9. The CDR3 loop spans 15 amino acids. CDR3 loop: CASRSAGDHTDTQYF. CDR3 nucleotide sequence: TGTGCCAGCAGAAGCGCGGGGGACCATACAGATACGCAGTATTTT. Combining the CDR3 with reference TRBV7-9 and TRBJ2-3 gives the whole variable domain DTGVSQNPRHKITKRGQNVTFRCDPISEHNRLYWYRQTLGQGPEFLTYFQNEAQLEKSRLLSDRFSAERPKGSFSTLEIQRTEQGDSAMYLCASRSAGDHTDTQYFGPGTRLTVL.

In this sample, this clone turned up once. The chain is built from TRBV5-4 and TRBJ2-7, with TRBD2 matching 12 bases. This CDR3 has 15 residues. The junction had 7 bases not matched to a gene; V was cut back by 4 bases and J by 5 bases. CDR1 is SGHNT, CDR2 YYREEE, per germline (reference sequence). The CDR3 loop reads CASSHRLAGVHEQYF. DNA of the CDR3: TGTGCCAGCAGCCACCGACTAGCGGGAGTTCACGAGCAGTACTTC.

The chain uses TRBV2 and TRBJ1-2; 11 nucleotides line up with TRBD1. CDR1 and CDR2 (germline): SNHLY, FYNNEI. V shed 8 bases, J shed 4 bases, and the junction held 12 bases outside the gene matches. This CDR3 spans 16 amino acids. Here the CDR3 DNA reads TGTGCCAGCGGGACAGGGGGTGAGGGATGGAGCTATGGCTACACCTTC. Translated, it gives CASGTGGEGWSYGYTF.

The chain carries TRBV2 and TRBJ1-2; perhaps TRBD1 as D (6 bases). This CDR3 contains 15 residues. Germline V gene sequence: CDR1 SNHLY, CDR2 FYNNEI. V lost 2 bases and J lost 4, with 14 bases in between. This chain's CDR3 is CASSEIRTAPYGYTF. CDR3 DNA: TGTGCCAGCAGTGAAATTCGGACAGCCCCCTATGGCTACACCTTC.

This clone was recorded only once. The CDR3 coding sequence is TGTGCCAGCAGCCAAGATATCAGCGCGGGGGTCTATGGCTACACCTTC. Translated, it gives CASSQDISAGVYGYTF. The chain couples TRBV4-2 to TRBJ1-2; D perhaps matches TRBD1 (5 bases). The CDR3 extends over 16 amino acids. The V and J ends lost 0 bases and 4 bases respectively, with 15 bases between them. CDR1 and CDR2 (germline): LGHNA, YNFKEQ.

V usage is TRBV19 and J usage is TRBJ2-7; D remains ambiguous. The CDR3 loop spans 11 amino acids. The germline V and J ends were trimmed by 4 bases and 4 bases, with 5 bases remaining between them. Germline values: CDR1 LNHDA, CDR2 SQIVND (reference sequence). Here the CDR3 DNA reads TGTGCCAGTAGTACTACTTACGAGCAGTACTTC. It codes for CASSTTYEQYF.

This clone was detected once. J is TRBJ2-6 and V is TRBV5-5, with a weak D call TRBD1 (5 bases). The CDR3 extends over 15 amino acids. Deletions cut 1 base from V and 3 bases from J, with 8 bases between. Per the germline V gene, CDR1 is SGHKS and CDR2 is YYEKEE (reference sequence). In nucleotides, the CDR3 is TGTGCCAGCAGCTTGCAAGGGGTTGGGGCCAACGTCCTGACTTTC. This translates into CASSLQGVGANVLTF.